The text below deals with one TCR beta chain. Its antigen is unidentified. This CDR3 is 13 amino acids long. V shed 6 bases and J shed 4 bases, with 12 bases lying between them. Germline values: CDR1 MDHEN, CDR2 SYDVKM. The entry originates in a study of cytomegalovirus exposure and HLA in healthy donors. Background on the study: Caucasian-associated ancestry cluster membership applied to around 80% of 398 genotyped donors. Study observations and caveats: Follow-up analysis found HLA locus-dependent TCR association rates, highest for DRB1 and lowest for HLA-C.

The primer mix had 60 Vbeta and 13 Jbeta primers. Only in-frame clones appear in the TCRdb table, and some are missing; sequencing was by immunoSEQ multiplex PCR. Among about 140,000 clones listed, approximately 81% were seen once. These donors, healthy bone marrow donors, were studied. While unrecorded immune exposures were likely, the donors were nominally healthy when sampled. V is TRBV28 and J is TRBJ1-2; D perhaps matches TRBD1 (5 bases). This clonotype was sampled from a woman aged 40 to 49 in good health and CMV-seropositive. Sequencing was done on a sample of PBMCs. CDR3 loop: CASREGAPYGYTF. CDR3 bases: TGTGCCAGCAGGGAAGGGGCACCCTATGGCTACACCTTC.